This TCR beta chain was identified in a study of T cells after posttransplantation cyclophosphamide. TCRdb's table, derived via immunoSEQ multiplex PCR, lists solely in-frame clones and lacks some. The table shows about 11,000 clones, with around four fifths occurring only once. The CDR3 length is 14 residues. Trimming pared 3 bases from V and 2 bases from J, leaving 8 bases between. CDR1 is SNHLY, CDR2 FYNNEI, per germline. Busulfan-fludarabine conditioning, marrow transplant, and cyclophosphamide on days +3 and +4 were administered. There are a few counts of this clone. Specimen: PBMCs, collected 1,700 to 2,000 days after allogeneic stem cell transplant with posttransplant cyclophosphamide. This TCR came from a female patient aged 50-59 years who received an allogeneic stem cell transplant from a related donor, was CMV-positive, and had no GVHD. Part of the T cell pool may stem from the graft donor. V usage is TRBV2 and J usage is TRBJ2-1, with a possible D match to TRBD1 (5 bases). The CDR3 spells CASSDQGAYNEQFF. The DNA for the CDR3 is TGTGCCAGCAGTGATCAGGGCGCCTACAATGAGCAGTTCTTC.